Following are 24 T cell receptor beta chains from one sample sequenced in a study of control samples from healthy donors and cancer patients. Clones were read by immunoSEQ multiplex PCR, and TCRdb kept only the in-frame ones, dropping some. This table has around 140,000 clones, over 80% appearing once. Source material: blood. All receptors derive from a woman between 50 and 59 years old in good health.

J is TRBJ2-1 and V is TRBV19; D unresolved. The V and J ends lost 1 base and 3 bases respectively, with 13 bases between them. CDR3 size: 16 residues. The germline V gene has CDR1 LNHDA and CDR2 SQIVND (reference sequence). Here the CDR3 DNA reads TGTGCCAGTAGTATAGCGGACGGAGTTGGCTACAATGAGCAGTTCTTC. It codes for CASSIADGVGYNEQFF.

The rearrangement joins TRBV5-6 to TRBJ1-3; no clear D. Per the germline V gene, CDR1 is SGHDT and CDR2 is YYEEEE. V gave up 2 bases and J gave up 4 bases, with 10 bases separating them. CDR3 size: 14 residues. The CDR3 sequence is CASSLWGSGNTIYF. The CDR3 bases are TGTGCCAGCAGCTTATGGGGTTCCGGAAACACCATATATTTT.

This chain uses TRBV13 with TRBJ2-7, with a possible D match to TRBD1 (6 bases). Germline lookup yields CDR1 PRHDT and CDR2 FYEKMQ (reference sequence). The length of the CDR3 is 14 residues. The V gene lost 6 bases and the J gene lost 0 bases, with 12 bases spanning the gap. CDR3: CASSFHRASYEQYF. CDR3 nucleotides: TGTGCCAGCAGTTTCCACAGGGCCTCCTACGAGCAGTACTTC.

CDR3 amino acids: CASSRDREGFNQPQHF. In DNA, the CDR3 is TGTGCCAGCAGTAGGGACAGGGAAGGGTTCAATCAGCCCCAGCATTTT. The chain joins TRBV2 to TRBJ1-5; 9 bases align to TRBD1. CDR3 length: 16 amino acids. The germline CDR1 and CDR2 sequences are SNHLY and FYNNEI. J lost 3 bases, V lost 5 bases, and 8 bases had no gene match.

The rearrangement uses TRBV11-2 and TRBJ1-5, with D perhaps matching TRBD1 (5 bases). The germline V gene has CDR1 SGHAT and CDR2 FQNNGV. The CDR3 has 15 amino acids. Between the trimmed V and J ends, which lost 1 base and 8 bases, there was a span of 15 bases. This CDR3 reads CASSLGPGPGEPQHF. For the CDR3, the DNA is TGTGCCAGCAGCTTAGGACCGGGGCCGGGAGAGCCCCAGCATTTT.

The rearrangement uses TRBV28 and TRBJ1-2, with D perhaps TRBD1 (6 bases). CDR1 and CDR2 (germline): MDHEN, SYDVKM. V was pared by 6 bases and J by 7 bases, with 21 bases between. The CDR3 consists of 15 residues. CDR3 region: CASRLFVGGQGGYTF. The CDR3 nucleotides read TGTGCCAGCAGGCTGTTCGTGGGGGGGCAAGGTGGCTACACCTTC.

The count of this clone is one. V usage is TRBV7-6 and J usage is TRBJ2-2; TRBD1 matches at 7 bases. The germline gives CDR1 SGHVS, CDR2 FNYEAQ. There are 16 residues in the CDR3. After removal of 1 base from V and 1 base from J, the junction contained 3 bases not matched to a gene. The CDR3 protein is CASSLDRQGNTGELFF. CDR3 sequence (DNA): TGTGCCAGCAGCTTAGACAGACAGGGGAACACCGGGGAGCTGTTTTTT.

The chain couples TRBV6-1 to TRBJ1-4; TRBD1 matches at 8 bases. This CDR3 is built from 16 residues. Germline-derived CDR1 and CDR2 are MNHNS and SASEGT. The V and J ends lost 4 bases and 8 bases, in that order; junction bases with no gene match: 12. Written as DNA, the CDR3 is TGTGCCAGCAGTGCAAAGGGAGGACAGGGATCCGAAAAACTGTTTTTT. This gives the protein CASSAKGGQGSEKLFF.

This sequence joins TRBV5-1 and TRBJ1-1; D is uncertain. V was pared by 1 base and J by 0 bases, with 13 bases between. Germline CDR1 is SGHRS and CDR2 is YFSETQ. This CDR3 contains 16 residues. The CDR3 region is CASSLHPATMNTEAFF. CDR3 DNA: TGCGCCAGCAGCTTGCACCCAGCTACAATGAACACTGAAGCTTTCTTT. Full variable domain (outside the CDR3, taken from reference TRBV5-1 and TRBJ1-1): KAGVTQTPRYLIKTRGQQVTLSCSPISGHRSVSWYQQTPGQGLQFLFEYFSETQRNKGNFPGRFSGRQFSNSRSEMNVSTLELGDSALYLCASSLHPATMNTEAFFGQGTRLTVV.

The table lists this clone with a few counts. This rearrangement joins TRBV30 to TRBJ1-4, with D uncertain. The CDR3 spans 15 residues. Germline V gene data show CDR1 as GTSNPN and CDR2 as SVGIG (reference sequence). V was pared by 0 bases and J by 8 bases, with 16 bases between. The CDR3 DNA reads TGTGCCTGGAGTGTCTCCGGGGTGAAGGGCGAAAAACTGTTTTTT. Its translation is CAWSVSGVKGEKLFF.

V usage is TRBV5-4 and J usage is TRBJ2-5; 8 nucleotides line up with TRBD1. The CDR3 has 13 amino acids. V lost 4 bases to trimming and J lost 5 bases; unmatched junction nucleotides: 4. Germline CDR1 and CDR2: SGHNT and YYREEE (reference sequence). Here the CDR3 reads CASSQQGAETQYF. In DNA form, the CDR3 reads TGTGCCAGCAGCCAGCAGGGGGCTGAGACCCAGTACTTC.

This clone was recorded once. J is TRBJ2-3 and V is TRBV2, with D perhaps TRBD1 (6 bases). The CDR3 consists of 13 residues. Trimming removed 0 bases at V and 9 bases at J, with 10 bases between. Germline V gene sequence: CDR1 SNHLY, CDR2 FYNNEI. Written as DNA, the CDR3 is TGTGCCAGCAGTGAAGCGAAGACAGGAACGCAGTATTTT. It codes for CASSEAKTGTQYF.

The gene calls are TRBV10-3 and TRBJ1-1, with a weak D call TRBD1 (6 bases). The CDR3 runs 15 residues. CDR1 and CDR2 from the germline V gene are ENHRY and SYGVKD. V was trimmed by 2 bases and J by 1 base, leaving 11 bases between them. For the CDR3, the DNA is TGTGCCATCAGTGAGGGGGGGCACGGGAACACTGAAGCTTTCTTT. This gives the protein CAISEGGHGNTEAFF.

The CDR3 DNA reads TGTGCCAGCAGCTTATTTAAGACGGGTGCAACTAATGAAAAACTGTTTTTT. Its protein product is CASSLFKTGATNEKLFF. The chain has TRBV11-2 and TRBJ1-4; D is uncertain. V was trimmed by 2 bases and J by 0 bases, leaving 13 bases between them. This CDR3 region has 17 residues. CDR1 SGHAT and CDR2 FQNNGV come from the germline V gene.

The chain recombines TRBV3-1 (or the pseudogene TRBV3-2) with TRBJ2-1; D remains ambiguous. The germline gives CDR1 LGHDT, CDR2 YNNKEL (reference sequence). V lost 2 bases and J 0 bases, leaving 20 bases between the germline ends. The CDR3 is made up of 19 amino acids. The CDR3 region is CASSQRVTRTEGSYNEQFF. The CDR3 DNA reads as TGTGCCAGCAGCCAACGCGTGACACGGACGGAAGGCTCCTACAATGAGCAGTTCTTC.

The chain is built from TRBV18 and TRBJ1-5; D is perhaps TRBD1 (5 bases). CDR3 size: 14 residues. The V gene's germline CDR1 is KGHSH and CDR2 LQKENI. Trimming took 4 bases from V and 5 from J, leaving 12 bases between them. CDR3: CASSRGATDQPQHF. DNA for the CDR3: TGTGCCAGCTCACGGGGCGCGACGGATCAGCCCCAGCATTTT. Using reference TRBV18 and TRBJ1-5 for the parts outside the CDR3, the full variable domain is NAGVMQNPRHLVRRRGQEARLRCSPMKGHSHVYWYRQLPEEGLKFMVYLQKENIIDESGMPKERFSAEFPKEGPSILRIQQVVRGDSAAYFCASSRGATDQPQHFGDGTRLSIL.

The genes are TRBV19 and TRBJ2-6; tentative D call: TRBD2 (6 bases). The germline V gene has CDR1 LNHDA and CDR2 SQIVND (reference sequence). Trimming took 7 bases from V and 1 from J, leaving 11 bases between them. This CDR3 is built from 15 residues. The CDR3: CASTLRGSGANVLTF. In nucleotides, the CDR3 is TGTGCCAGTACCCTCCGGGGGTCTGGGGCCAACGTCCTGACTTTC. The full variable domain, completed using reference TRBV19 and TRBJ2-6, is DGGITQSPKYLFRKEGQNVTLSCEQNLNHDAMYWYRQDPGQGLRLIYYSQIVNDFQKGDIAEGYSVSREKKESFPLTVTSAQKNPTAFYLCASTLRGSGANVLTFGAGSRLTVL.

This clone has only one observation. The genes are TRBV24-1 and TRBJ2-6; tentative D call: TRBD2 (6 bases). Trimming pared 2 bases from V and 4 bases from J, leaving 11 bases between. The germline CDR1 and CDR2 sequences are KGHDR and SFDVKD. The CDR3 contains 16 residues. The CDR3 is CATSDSTSPGANVLTF. CDR3 bases: TGTGCCACCAGTGATTCGACTAGTCCCGGGGCCAACGTCCTGACTTTC.

The chain recombines TRBV18 with TRBJ2-2, with D unclear. Germline V lookup: CDR1 KGHSH, CDR2 LQKENI. Trimming left V 0 bases short and J 6 bases short, with 26 bases between. The CDR3 spans 20 residues. The CDR3 protein is CASSPPRLAATPVLPGELFF. Written as DNA, the CDR3 is TGTGCCAGCTCACCACCTAGGCTGGCCGCAACGCCAGTTCTTCCCGGGGAGCTGTTTTTT.

The table lists this clone with a few counts. This sequence joins TRBV7-6 and TRBJ1-6, with 9 bases fitting TRBD1. The CDR3 has 14 residues. Germline V gene data show CDR1 as SGHVS and CDR2 as FNYEAQ. V was pared by 3 bases and J by 7 bases, with 1 base of the junction left unmatched. CDR3 in amino acids: CASSFGQGNSPLHF. CDR3 sequence (DNA): TGTGCCAGCAGCTTCGGACAGGGGAATTCACCCCTCCACTTT.

The chain has TRBV7-8 and TRBJ1-1; no definite D call. CDR3 size: 13 residues. Germline CDR1 SGHVS, CDR2 FQNEAQ. V gave up 5 bases and J gave up 4 bases, with 11 bases separating them. The CDR3 protein is CASSRQLITEAFF. The CDR3 DNA is TGTGCCAGCAGCCGGCAGTTAATCACTGAAGCTTTCTTT.

The chain recombines TRBV30 with TRBJ1-5, with D perhaps matching TRBD1 (6 bases). Germline V gives CDR1 GTSNPN, CDR2 SVGIG (reference sequence). V was shortened by 1 base and J by 6 bases, with 10 bases between the two germline ends. This CDR3 is 13 amino acids long. CDR3 in amino acids: CAWSGQTGQPQHF. CDR3 nucleotides: TGTGCCTGGAGTGGGCAGACAGGTCAGCCCCAGCATTTT.

The rearrangement joins TRBV6-5 to TRBJ2-7, with 7 bases lining up with TRBD1. Unmatched junction bases numbered 2, after V lost 0 bases and J lost 0 bases. The CDR3 runs to 15 residues. Per the germline V gene, CDR1 is MNHEY and CDR2 is SVGAGI. This chain's CDR3 is CASSYSRQGSYEQYF. Here the CDR3 DNA reads TGTGCCAGCAGTTACTCGAGACAGGGCTCCTACGAGCAGTACTTC.

This chain links TRBV5-1 with TRBJ1-2; D gene unclear. V was clipped by 4 bases and J by 4 bases, with 11 bases between them. This CDR3 is built from 13 residues. The germline V gene encodes CDR1 SGHRS and CDR2 YFSETQ. Here the CDR3 DNA reads TGCGCCAGCAGCCCCCCCCTGGGCTATGGCTACACCTTC. Its protein product is CASSPPLGYGYTF.